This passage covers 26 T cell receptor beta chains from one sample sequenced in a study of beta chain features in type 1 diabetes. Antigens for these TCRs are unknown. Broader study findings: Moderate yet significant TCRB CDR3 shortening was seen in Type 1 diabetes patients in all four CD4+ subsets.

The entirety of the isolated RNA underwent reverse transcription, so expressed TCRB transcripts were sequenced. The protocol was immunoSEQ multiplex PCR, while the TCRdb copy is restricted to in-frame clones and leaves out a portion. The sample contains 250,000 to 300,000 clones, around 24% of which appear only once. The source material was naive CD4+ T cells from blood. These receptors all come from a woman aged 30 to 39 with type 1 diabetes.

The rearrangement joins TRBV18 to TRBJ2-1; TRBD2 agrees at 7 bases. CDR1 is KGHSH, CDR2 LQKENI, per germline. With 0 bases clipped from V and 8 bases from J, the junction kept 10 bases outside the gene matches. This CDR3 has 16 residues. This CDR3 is CASSPPGGVVMDEQFF. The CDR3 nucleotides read TGTGCCAGCTCACCACCGGGAGGGGTAGTAATGGATGAGCAGTTCTTC.

The CDR3 bases are TGTGCCAGCAGTCCTCCGGGACAGGGGAACTACAATGAGCAGTTCTTC. Its translation: CASSPPGQGNYNEQFF. The V and J genes are TRBV28 and TRBJ2-1; the match to TRBD1 covers 10 bases. V shed 5 bases, J shed 3 bases, and the junction held 7 bases outside the gene matches. Germline lookup yields CDR1 MDHEN and CDR2 SYDVKM. The CDR3 totals 16 residues. Drawing the rest from reference TRBV28 and TRBJ2-1, the complete variable domain is DVKVTQSSRYLVKRTGEKVFLECVQDMDHENMFWYRQDPGLGLRLIYFSYDVKMKEKGDIPEGYSVSREKKERFSLILESASTNQTSMYLCASSPPGQGNYNEQFFGPGTRLTVL.

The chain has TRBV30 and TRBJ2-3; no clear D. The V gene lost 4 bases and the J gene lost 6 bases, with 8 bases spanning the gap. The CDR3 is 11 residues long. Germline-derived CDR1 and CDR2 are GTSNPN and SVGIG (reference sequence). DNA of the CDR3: TGTGCCTGGACCGTCGGGGATACGCAGTATTTT. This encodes CAWTVGDTQYF.

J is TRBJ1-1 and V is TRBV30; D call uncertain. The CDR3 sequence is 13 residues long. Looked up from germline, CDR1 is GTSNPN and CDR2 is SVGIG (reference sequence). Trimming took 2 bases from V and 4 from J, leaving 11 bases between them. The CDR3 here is CAWSPGRGTEAFF. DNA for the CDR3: TGTGCCTGGAGTCCAGGTCGTGGCACTGAAGCTTTCTTT.

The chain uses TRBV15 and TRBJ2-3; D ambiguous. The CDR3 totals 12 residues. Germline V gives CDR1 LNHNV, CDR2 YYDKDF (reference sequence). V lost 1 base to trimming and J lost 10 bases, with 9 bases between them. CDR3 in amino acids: CATSRVLAAQYF. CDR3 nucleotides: TGTGCCACCAGCAGAGTTCTGGCAGCGCAGTATTTT.

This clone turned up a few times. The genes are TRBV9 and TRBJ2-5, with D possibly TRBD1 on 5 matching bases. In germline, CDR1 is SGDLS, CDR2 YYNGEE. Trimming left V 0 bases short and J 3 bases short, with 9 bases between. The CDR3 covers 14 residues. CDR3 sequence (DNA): TGTGCCAGCAGCGTAGGGGGCCGGGAAGAGACCCAGTACTTC. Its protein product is CASSVGGREETQYF.

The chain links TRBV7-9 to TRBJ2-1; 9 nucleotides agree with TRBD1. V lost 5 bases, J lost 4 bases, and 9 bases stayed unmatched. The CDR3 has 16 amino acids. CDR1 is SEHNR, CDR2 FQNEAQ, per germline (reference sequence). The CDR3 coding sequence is TGTGCCAGCAGCCCATTACAGGGGGCAGGGTACAATGAGCAGTTCTTC. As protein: CASSPLQGAGYNEQFF.

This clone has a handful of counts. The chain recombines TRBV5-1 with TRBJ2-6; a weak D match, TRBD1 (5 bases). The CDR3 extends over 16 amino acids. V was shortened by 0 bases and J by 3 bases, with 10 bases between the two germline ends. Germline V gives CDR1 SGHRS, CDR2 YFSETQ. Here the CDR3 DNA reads TGCGCCAGCAGCTTGGTAGGGGCTGATGGGGCCAACGTCCTGACTTTC. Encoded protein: CASSLVGADGANVLTF.

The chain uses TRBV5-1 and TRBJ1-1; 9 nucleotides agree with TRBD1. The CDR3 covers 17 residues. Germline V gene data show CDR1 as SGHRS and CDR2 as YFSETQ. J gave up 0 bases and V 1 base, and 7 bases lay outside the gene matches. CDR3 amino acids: CASSLNWDRVMNTEAFF. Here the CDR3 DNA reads TGCGCCAGCAGCTTGAACTGGGACAGGGTTATGAACACTGAAGCTTTCTTT.

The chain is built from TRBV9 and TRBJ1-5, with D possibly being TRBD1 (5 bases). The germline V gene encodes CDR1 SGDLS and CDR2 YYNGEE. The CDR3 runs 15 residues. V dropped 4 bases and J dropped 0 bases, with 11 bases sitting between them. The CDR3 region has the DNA TGTGCCAGCAGCCTCGGACACAATAGCAATCAGCCCCAGCATTTT. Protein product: CASSLGHNSNQPQHF. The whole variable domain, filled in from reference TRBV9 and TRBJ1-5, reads DSGVTQTPKHLITATGQRVTLRCSPRSGDLSVYWYQQSLDQGLQFLIQYYNGEERAKGNILERFSAQQFPDLHSELNLSSLELGDSALYFCASSLGHNSNQPQHFGDGTRLSIL.

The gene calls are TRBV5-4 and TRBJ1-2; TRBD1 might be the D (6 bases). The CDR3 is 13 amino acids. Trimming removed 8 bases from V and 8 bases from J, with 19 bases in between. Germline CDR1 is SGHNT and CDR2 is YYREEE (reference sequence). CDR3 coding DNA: TGTGCCAGTACCGGACAGCCGCCTGGAGGCTACACCTTC. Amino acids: CASTGQPPGGYTF.

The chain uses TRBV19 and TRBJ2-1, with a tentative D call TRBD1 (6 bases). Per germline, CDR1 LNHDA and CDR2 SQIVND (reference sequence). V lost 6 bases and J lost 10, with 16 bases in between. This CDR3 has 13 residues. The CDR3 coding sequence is TGTGCCAGTAGGGCCCCCAGGGGTGGCGAGCAGTTCTTC. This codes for CASRAPRGGEQFF.

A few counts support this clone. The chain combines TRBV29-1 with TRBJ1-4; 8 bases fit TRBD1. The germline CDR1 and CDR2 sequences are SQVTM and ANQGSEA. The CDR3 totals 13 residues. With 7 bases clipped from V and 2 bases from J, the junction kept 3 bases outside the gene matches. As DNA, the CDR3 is TGCAGCGGACAGGGGACTACTAATGAAAAACTGTTTTTT. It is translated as CSGQGTTNEKLFF.

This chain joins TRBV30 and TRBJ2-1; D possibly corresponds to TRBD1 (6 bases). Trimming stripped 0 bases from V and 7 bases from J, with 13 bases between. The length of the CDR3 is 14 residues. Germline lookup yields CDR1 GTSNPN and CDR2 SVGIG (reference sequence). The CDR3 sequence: CAWSVLQGRNEQFF. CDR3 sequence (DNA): TGTGCCTGGAGTGTTCTCCAGGGGCGGAATGAGCAGTTCTTC.

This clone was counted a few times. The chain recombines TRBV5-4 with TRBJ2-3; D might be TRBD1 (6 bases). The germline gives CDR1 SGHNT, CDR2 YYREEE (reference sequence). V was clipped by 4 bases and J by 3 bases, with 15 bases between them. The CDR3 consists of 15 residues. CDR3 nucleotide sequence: TGTGCCAGCAGCCAGGAATCAGGGGTAACAGATACGCAGTATTTT. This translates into CASSQESGVTDTQYF.

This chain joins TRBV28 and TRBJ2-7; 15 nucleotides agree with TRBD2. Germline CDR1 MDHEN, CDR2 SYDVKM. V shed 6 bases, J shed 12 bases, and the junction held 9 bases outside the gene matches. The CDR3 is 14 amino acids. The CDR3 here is CASSGGLAGGPGYF. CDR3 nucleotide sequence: TGTGCCAGCAGCGGCGGACTAGCGGGAGGGCCTGGGTACTTC.

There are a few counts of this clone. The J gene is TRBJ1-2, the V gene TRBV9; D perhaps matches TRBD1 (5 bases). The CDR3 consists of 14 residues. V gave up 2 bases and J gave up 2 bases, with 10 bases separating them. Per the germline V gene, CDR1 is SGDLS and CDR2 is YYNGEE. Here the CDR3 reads CASSVSGLNYGYTF. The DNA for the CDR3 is TGTGCCAGCAGCGTTTCAGGGCTGAACTATGGCTACACCTTC.

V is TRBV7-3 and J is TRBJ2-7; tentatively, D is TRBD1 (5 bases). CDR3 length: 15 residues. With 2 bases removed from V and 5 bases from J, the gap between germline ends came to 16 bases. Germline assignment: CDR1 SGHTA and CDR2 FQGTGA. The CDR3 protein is CASSLGAGRTHEQYF. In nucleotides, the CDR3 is TGTGCCAGCAGCTTAGGGGCAGGTAGGACCCACGAGCAGTACTTC.

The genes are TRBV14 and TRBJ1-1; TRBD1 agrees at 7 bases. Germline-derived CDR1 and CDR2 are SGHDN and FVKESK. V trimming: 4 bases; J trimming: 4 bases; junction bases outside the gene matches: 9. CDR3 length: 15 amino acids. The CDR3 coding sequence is TGTGCCAGCAGCCCCCTGACAGGGCGGTTCACTGAAGCTTTCTTT. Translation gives CASSPLTGRFTEAFF.

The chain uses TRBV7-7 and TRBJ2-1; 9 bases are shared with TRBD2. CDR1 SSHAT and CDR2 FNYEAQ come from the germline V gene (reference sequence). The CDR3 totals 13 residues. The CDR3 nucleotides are TGTGCTGTTGGCGGGAGGGGTTACAATGAGCAGTTCTTC. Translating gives CAVGGRGYNEQFF. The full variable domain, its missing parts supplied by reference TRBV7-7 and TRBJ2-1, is GAGVSQSPRYKVTKRGQDVTLRCDPISSHATLYWYQQALGQGPEFLTYFNYEAQPDKSGLPSDRFSAERPEGSISTLTIQRTEQRDSAMYRCAVGGRGYNEQFFGPGTRLTVL.

CDR3 sequence: CASSLVVRGTETQYF. CDR3 nucleotides: TGTGCCAGCAGCTTAGTCGTCAGGGGCACGGAGACCCAGTACTTC. The chain employs TRBV11-3 and TRBJ2-5; perhaps TRBD1 as D (6 bases). Germline V gene sequence: CDR1 SGHNT, CDR2 YENEEA. The V end lost 1 base, the J end lost 5 bases, and 14 bases lay between the germline ends. The CDR3 is 15 amino acids.

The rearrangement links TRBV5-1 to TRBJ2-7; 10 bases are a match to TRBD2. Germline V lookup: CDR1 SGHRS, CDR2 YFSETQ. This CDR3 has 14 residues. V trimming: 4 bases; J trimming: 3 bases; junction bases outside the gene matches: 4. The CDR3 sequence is CASSDSSGSYEQYF. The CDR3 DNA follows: TGCGCCAGCAGCGACTCTAGCGGGAGCTACGAGCAGTACTTC. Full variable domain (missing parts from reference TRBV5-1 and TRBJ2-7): KAGVTQTPRYLIKTRGQQVTLSCSPISGHRSVSWYQQTPGQGLQFLFEYFSETQRNKGNFPGRFSGRQFSNSRSEMNVSTLELGDSALYLCASSDSSGSYEQYFGPGTRLTVT.

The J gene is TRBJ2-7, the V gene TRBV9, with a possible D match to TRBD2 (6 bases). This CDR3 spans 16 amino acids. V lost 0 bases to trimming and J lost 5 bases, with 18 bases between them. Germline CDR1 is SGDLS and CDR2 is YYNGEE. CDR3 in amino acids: CASSVGPRETIHEQYF. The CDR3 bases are TGTGCCAGCAGCGTAGGACCCCGGGAGACTATCCACGAGCAGTACTTC.

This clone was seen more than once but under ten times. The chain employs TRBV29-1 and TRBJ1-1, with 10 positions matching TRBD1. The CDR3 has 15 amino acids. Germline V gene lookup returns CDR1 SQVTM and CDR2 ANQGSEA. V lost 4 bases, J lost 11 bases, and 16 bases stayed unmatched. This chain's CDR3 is CSVGVTGGKRLQAFF. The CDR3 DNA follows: TGCAGCGTTGGGGTGACAGGGGGCAAGAGGTTACAGGCTTTCTTT. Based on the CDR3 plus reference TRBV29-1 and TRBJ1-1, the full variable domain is SAVISQKPSRDICQRGTSLTIQCQVDSQVTMMFWYRQQPGQSLTLIATANQGSEATYESGFVIDKFPISRPNLTFSTLTVSNMSPEDSSIYLCSVGVTGGKRLQAFFGQGTRLTVV.

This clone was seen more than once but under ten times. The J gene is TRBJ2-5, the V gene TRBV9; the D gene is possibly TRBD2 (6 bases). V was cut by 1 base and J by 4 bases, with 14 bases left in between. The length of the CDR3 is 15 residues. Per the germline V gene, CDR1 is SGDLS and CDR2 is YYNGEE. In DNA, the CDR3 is TGTGCCAGCAGCGTAATCCCCACGGGAGCAGAGACCCAGTACTTC. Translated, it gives CASSVIPTGAETQYF.

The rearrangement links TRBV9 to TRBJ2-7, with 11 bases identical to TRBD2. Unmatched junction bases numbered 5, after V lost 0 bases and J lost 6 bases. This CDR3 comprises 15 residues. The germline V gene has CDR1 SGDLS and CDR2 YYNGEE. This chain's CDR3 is CASSVDLAGGREQYF. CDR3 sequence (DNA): TGTGCCAGCAGCGTAGATCTAGCGGGAGGCCGCGAGCAGTACTTC.